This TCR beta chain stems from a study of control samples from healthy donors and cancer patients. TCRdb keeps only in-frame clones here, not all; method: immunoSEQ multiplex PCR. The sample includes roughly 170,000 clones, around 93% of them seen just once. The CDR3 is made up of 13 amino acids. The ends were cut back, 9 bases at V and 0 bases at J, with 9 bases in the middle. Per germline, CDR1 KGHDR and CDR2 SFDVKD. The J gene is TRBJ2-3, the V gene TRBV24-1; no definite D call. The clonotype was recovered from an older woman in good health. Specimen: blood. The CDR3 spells CATAPDSTDTQYF. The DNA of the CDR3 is TGTGCCACCGCACCGGACAGCACAGATACGCAGTATTTT.